This record concerns one TCR beta chain sequence. Germline V gene lookup returns CDR1 KGHDR and CDR2 SFDVKD. This CDR3 has 15 residues. The junction had 6 bases not matched to a gene; V was cut back by 5 bases and J by 3 bases. The use of a sample-barcoded 5' primer and a J-beta primer mix characterized a second PCR of roughly 6 to 12 cycles. TCRdb reprocessed the 5' RACE reads with MiXCR, giving one entry per CDR3 protein. The table includes a few hundred thousand distinct CDR3 sequences, around 27% detected once. The data belong to a study of blood T cells in healthy people across ages. Study at large: About one barcoded beta molecule per two T cells came from capture by template switching.

Peripheral blood samples of 9 to 10 milliliters were drawn from each donor. This sequence was found in a woman between 65 and 79 years old in good health. The sample comprised blood. The chain is built from TRBV24-1 and TRBJ2-3; 8 bases fit TRBD2. CDR3 loop: CATSGAAGDTDTQYF. CDR3 sequence (DNA): TGTGCCACCAGTGGAGCAGCGGGAGATACAGATACGCAGTATTTT.